The 31 T cell receptor beta chains below all came from one sample that was sequenced in a study of T cell responses to AZD1222 COVID-19 vaccine. The repertoire was sequenced with immunoSEQ multiplex PCR; TCRdb's copy has only in-frame clones and lacks some. The repertoire consists of approximately 130,000 clones, with over 85% occurring once and the leading ten covering approximately 3.1%. The specimen was peripheral blood, collected on day 0 of AZD1222 vaccination. Receptor source: an adult in good health.

This rearrangement joins TRBV5-4 to TRBJ2-1; 10 bases line up with TRBD2. CDR1 is SGHNT and CDR2 is YYREEE in the germline V gene (reference sequence). The CDR3 spans 15 residues. After removal of 4 bases from V and 8 bases from J, the junction contained 9 bases not matched to a gene. In DNA form, the CDR3 reads TGTGCCAGCAGCGGCCCCAGCGGGAGGGGGGATGAGCAGTTCTTC. It is translated as CASSGPSGRGDEQFF.

The chain is built from TRBV3-1 (or the pseudogene TRBV3-2) and TRBJ2-5, with a possible D match to TRBD2 (5 bases). CDR3 length equals 12 residues. Trimming took 3 bases from V and 5 from J, leaving 7 bases between them. Germline V gives CDR1 LGHDT, CDR2 YNNKEL (reference sequence). The CDR3 coding sequence is TGTGCCAGCAGCCATGGCGGGGAGACCCAGTACTTC. It is translated as CASSHGGETQYF.

This clone appeared a single time. V is TRBV28 and J is TRBJ1-2, with 9 nucleotides matching TRBD1. V lost 3 bases, J lost 1 base, and 9 bases stayed unmatched. This CDR3 is built from 17 residues. Germline V lookup: CDR1 MDHEN, CDR2 SYDVKM. The CDR3 region is CASSLITGGRFNYGYTF. The DNA for the CDR3 is TGTGCCAGCAGTTTGATCACAGGGGGCCGTTTTAACTATGGCTACACCTTC.

V usage is TRBV19 and J usage is TRBJ1-2; a possible D gene is TRBD1 (6 bases). The CDR3 spans 14 residues. Per germline, CDR1 LNHDA and CDR2 SQIVND (reference sequence). V was cut by 0 bases and J by 6 bases, with 11 bases left in between. CDR3 in amino acids: CASSIDGDTHGYTF. DNA for the CDR3: TGTGCCAGTAGTATAGATGGGGACACGCATGGCTACACCTTC. The entire variable domain, with the rest obtained from reference TRBV19 and TRBJ1-2, is as follows: DGGITQSPKYLFRKEGQNVTLSCEQNLNHDAMYWYRQDPGQGLRLIYYSQIVNDFQKGDIAEGYSVSREKKESFPLTVTSAQKNPTAFYLCASSIDGDTHGYTFGSGTRLTVV.

This chain connects TRBV29-1 to TRBJ1-1; 7 bases are a match to TRBD1. V was clipped by 7 bases and J by 4 bases; unmatched bases: 12. This CDR3 is 14 amino acids long. CDR1 is SQVTM and CDR2 is ANQGSEA in the germline V gene. Here the CDR3 DNA reads TGCAGCGGTCATCCGACAGGGAGAGGCACTGAAGCTTTCTTT. Encoded protein: CSGHPTGRGTEAFF.

The J gene is TRBJ1-1, the V gene TRBV25-1; the D is unclear. The V gene lost 3 bases and the J gene lost 0 bases, with 14 bases spanning the gap. This CDR3 spans 16 amino acids. Germline CDR1 and CDR2: MGHDK and SYGVNS. CDR3 protein: CASSDPKESLNTEAFF. CDR3 coding DNA: TGTGCCAGCAGTGATCCCAAGGAGTCCTTGAACACTGAAGCTTTCTTT.

The rearrangement joins TRBV7-3 to TRBJ2-7; D perhaps matches TRBD1 (6 bases). CDR3 length: 14 residues. Trimming shortened V by 5 bases and J by 5 bases, and 16 bases separated the two germline ends. The germline CDR1 and CDR2 sequences are SGHTA and FQGTGA. CDR3 DNA sequence: TGTGCCAGCAGCCCCACCGGGACACCCCACGAGCAGTACTTC. Translating gives CASSPTGTPHEQYF.

The chain recombines TRBV6-5 with TRBJ1-6; TRBD1 matches 7 bases. CDR1 is MNHEY, CDR2 SVGAGI, per germline. The length of the CDR3 is 15 residues. Trimming took 6 bases from V and 3 from J; bases not matched to a gene: 5. CDR3 protein: CASSPDRIYNSPLHF. The CDR3 coding sequence is TGTGCCAGCAGCCCGGACAGGATCTATAATTCACCCCTCCACTTT.

This clone was counted a single time. The CDR3: CASSPGTASYEQYF. CDR3 coding DNA: TGCGCCAGCAGCCCCGGGACAGCCTCCTACGAGCAGTACTTC. The chain carries TRBV4-1 and TRBJ2-7, with 7 bases matching TRBD1. Germline CDR1 reads MGHRA; CDR2 reads YSYEKL. The CDR3 totals 14 residues. The V segment lost 4 bases and the J segment 0 bases; nucleotides outside the gene matches: 3.

The CDR3 sequence is CASSLSSGRRAQFF. CDR3 nucleotides: TGTGCCAGCAGTTTGTCTAGCGGGAGAAGGGCTCAGTTCTTC. The chain has TRBV27 and TRBJ2-1; TRBD2 aligns across 10 bases. Germline CDR1 MNHEY, CDR2 SMNVEV (reference sequence). The CDR3 extends over 14 amino acids. V was clipped by 3 bases and J by 13 bases; unmatched bases: 9.

The chain has TRBV11-2 and TRBJ1-3; D possibly corresponds to TRBD1 (5 bases). The V gene lost 4 bases and the J gene lost 2 bases, with 15 bases spanning the gap. Germline V CDR1 and CDR2: SGHAT, FQNNGV. There are 16 residues in the CDR3. Written as DNA, the CDR3 is TGTGCCAGCAGCTCGAGACAGCCACGAACTGGAAACACCATATATTTT. This gives the protein CASSSRQPRTGNTIYF.

V is TRBV28 and J is TRBJ1-2; possibly TRBD1 for D (6 bases). Germline CDR1 is MDHEN and CDR2 is SYDVKM. This CDR3 is built from 11 residues. V shed 6 bases and J shed 8 bases, with 10 bases lying between them. CDR3 sequence: CASRSGEGYTF. The CDR3 nucleotides are TGTGCCAGCAGATCAGGGGAAGGCTACACCTTC.

The chain recombines TRBV6-5 with TRBJ1-2; unclear D gene. The CDR3 has 13 amino acids. Per germline, CDR1 MNHEY and CDR2 SVGAGI. The V end lost 7 bases, the J end lost 8 bases, and 17 bases lay between the germline ends. CDR3 sequence: CASTSRGGRGYTF. DNA of the CDR3: TGTGCCAGCACCTCTCGGGGAGGGCGAGGCTACACCTTC.

The chain combines TRBV28 with TRBJ1-2; no definite D call. There are 16 residues in the CDR3. V lost 5 bases and J 3 bases, leaving 19 bases between the germline ends. The V gene's germline CDR1 is MDHEN and CDR2 SYDVKM. The CDR3 loop reads CASSPSREGGDYGYTF. The CDR3 coding sequence is TGTGCCAGCAGTCCCTCTCGTGAGGGCGGGGACTATGGCTACACCTTC.

CDR3 nucleotides: TGCGCCAGCAGCCAAGAGGACGCGGCTAGGTCTTATTCACCCCTCCACTTT. It yields the protein CASSQEDAARSYSPLHF. The chain recombines TRBV4-1 with TRBJ1-6; D unclear. CDR1 and CDR2 (germline): MGHRA, YSYEKL. V was trimmed by 0 bases and J by 8 bases, leaving 17 bases between them. The CDR3 covers 17 residues.

In the case of this clone: The same CDR3 can be traced to other DNA sequences in this sample. The chain has TRBV7-2 and TRBJ2-5; no clear D. The CDR3 runs 11 residues. Germline V CDR1 and CDR2: SGHTA, FQGNSA. Trimming stripped 3 bases from V and 3 bases from J, with 2 bases between. The CDR3 DNA follows: TGTGCCAGCAGCTTTAAAGAGACCCAGTACTTC. This translates into CASSFKETQYF.

The V and J genes are TRBV7-9 and TRBJ1-1; the D is unclear. Germline assignment: CDR1 SEHNR and CDR2 FQNEAQ (reference sequence). Between the trimmed V and J ends, which lost 1 base and 1 base, there was a span of 7 bases. The CDR3 runs 14 residues. The chain's CDR3 is CASSLVGKNTEAFF. Written as DNA, the CDR3 is TGTGCCAGCAGCTTAGTTGGTAAGAACACTGAAGCTTTCTTT.

The chain uses TRBV19 and TRBJ2-2; perhaps TRBD1 as D (5 bases). CDR1 and CDR2 from the germline V gene are LNHDA and SQIVND (reference sequence). Trimming shortened V by 6 bases and J by 3 bases, and 8 bases separated the two germline ends. This CDR3 contains 13 residues. The CDR3: CASSQTDTGELFF. The CDR3 DNA is TGTGCCAGTAGCCAGACAGACACCGGGGAGCTGTTTTTT.

Note on this clone: Other DNA sequences in this specimen translate into the identical CDR3. The chain links TRBV7-2 to TRBJ2-5; D gene uncertain. The V end lost 5 bases, the J end lost 2 bases, and 3 bases lay between the germline ends. This CDR3 region has 11 residues. Germline values: CDR1 SGHTA, CDR2 FQGNSA. CDR3: CASSLQETQYF. CDR3 coding DNA: TGTGCCAGCAGCCTACAAGAGACCCAGTACTTC.

The V call is TRBV19, the J call TRBJ1-5, with TRBD1 identical over 10 bases. The CDR3 covers 15 residues. J was trimmed by 5 bases and V by 8 bases; bases with no gene match: 9. CDR1 is LNHDA and CDR2 is SQIVND in the germline V gene (reference sequence). CDR3 nucleotides: TGTGCCAGTGGTCGACAGGGGGCGATCCATCAGCCCCAGCATTTT. Its translation is CASGRQGAIHQPQHF.

This clone was found once. This same CDR3 is encoded by further DNA sequences in the sample. V usage is TRBV30 and J usage is TRBJ1-1; the D gene is possibly TRBD1 (6 bases). The CDR3 length is 13 residues. Trimming shortened V by 2 bases and J by 1 base, and 8 bases separated the two germline ends. Germline V CDR1 and CDR2: GTSNPN, SVGIG (reference sequence). This CDR3 is CAWSLDRNTEAFF. CDR3 in DNA: TGTGCCTGGAGTTTGGACAGGAACACTGAAGCTTTCTTT.

This chain joins TRBV2 and TRBJ2-1; no definite D call. The CDR3 runs 10 residues. V was shortened by 4 bases and J by 8 bases, with 3 bases between the two germline ends. Per the germline V gene, CDR1 is SNHLY and CDR2 is FYNNEI. CDR3 amino acids: CASSGYEQFF. For the CDR3, the DNA is TGTGCCAGCAGTGGGTATGAGCAGTTCTTC.

The chain uses TRBV9 and TRBJ1-1; no firm D call. Germline CDR1 reads SGDLS; CDR2 reads YYNGEE. V lost 4 bases and J 4 bases, leaving 14 bases between the germline ends. The CDR3 consists of 14 residues. This CDR3 reads CASSFLGIGTEAFF. The CDR3 nucleotides are TGTGCCAGCAGCTTCCTAGGTATCGGCACTGAAGCTTTCTTT.

The chain combines TRBV19 with TRBJ1-2; maybe TRBD1 (5 bases). This CDR3 comprises 18 residues. Germline values: CDR1 LNHDA, CDR2 SQIVND (reference sequence). Trimming pared 3 bases from V and 4 bases from J, leaving 24 bases between. This CDR3 reads CASSMKGFGDALAYGYTF. CDR3 nucleotide sequence: TGTGCCAGTAGTATGAAAGGTTTCGGGGACGCCCTAGCCTATGGCTACACCTTC. Drawing the rest from reference TRBV19 and TRBJ1-2, the complete variable domain is DGGITQSPKYLFRKEGQNVTLSCEQNLNHDAMYWYRQDPGQGLRLIYYSQIVNDFQKGDIAEGYSVSREKKESFPLTVTSAQKNPTAFYLCASSMKGFGDALAYGYTFGSGTRLTVV.

This chain joins TRBV6-5 and TRBJ1-6; D ambiguous. The CDR3 runs 16 residues. Germline CDR1 reads MNHEY; CDR2 reads SVGAGI. V lost 2 bases to trimming and J lost 0 bases, with 8 bases between them. DNA for the CDR3: TGTGCCAGCAGTTACAATCCCAGCTCCTATAATTCACCCCTCCACTTT. This sequence encodes CASSYNPSSYNSPLHF.

V usage is TRBV5-1 and J usage is TRBJ2-2, with a weak D call TRBD1 (5 bases). Germline V gene sequence: CDR1 SGHRS, CDR2 YFSETQ. This CDR3 has 15 amino acids. V lost 0 bases and J lost 4, with 10 bases in between. The CDR3 protein is CASSLGQPGTGELFF. CDR3 DNA sequence: TGCGCCAGCAGCTTGGGACAGCCAGGCACCGGGGAGCTGTTTTTT.

J is TRBJ1-6 and V is TRBV5-1; D gene unclear. With 0 bases removed from V and 5 bases from J, the gap between germline ends came to 0 bases. Germline-derived CDR1 and CDR2 are SGHRS and YFSETQ. This CDR3 has 12 amino acids. CDR3 sequence: CASSLDNSPLHF. The CDR3 region has the DNA TGCGCCAGCAGCTTGGATAATTCACCCCTCCACTTT.

This chain uses TRBV6-1 with TRBJ2-5, with D unresolved. The V gene's germline CDR1 is MNHNS and CDR2 SASEGT. The CDR3 extends over 12 amino acids. Trimming removed 1 base from V and 6 bases from J, with 6 bases in between. Here the CDR3 DNA reads TGTGCCAGCAGTGAAGACAGTCAGACCCAGTACTTC. As protein: CASSEDSQTQYF.

The chain employs TRBV12-3 or TRBV12-4 and TRBJ1-5; D is uncertain. Trimming removed 3 bases from V and 2 bases from J, with 5 bases in between. CDR3 length: 13 amino acids. The CDR3 DNA follows: TGTGCCAGCAGTTTCCAGGGCAATCAGCCCCAGCATTTT. Translating it yields CASSFQGNQPQHF.

V and J are TRBV7-2 and TRBJ2-2; 7 bases align to TRBD2. After removal of 4 bases from V and 4 bases from J, the junction contained 9 bases not matched to a gene. The CDR3 has 16 residues. Germline loops: CDR1 SGHTA, CDR2 FQGNSA. The CDR3 DNA reads as TGTGCCAGCAGCTCCGGACTCTTAGCGGGCACCGGGGAGCTGTTTTTT. Its protein is CASSSGLLAGTGELFF.

The DNA of the CDR3 is TGTGCCAGCAGTTCCGGGACAGGAAGGGCCACTGAAGCTTTCTTT. This translates into CASSSGTGRATEAFF. The chain employs TRBV28 and TRBJ1-1; 8 bases are a match to TRBD1. The J segment lost 4 bases and the V segment lost 4 bases, leaving 8 bases of the junction unmatched. The germline gives CDR1 MDHEN, CDR2 SYDVKM. The CDR3 has 15 amino acids.